The TCR beta chain described here comes from a study of cytomegalovirus exposure and HLA in healthy donors. Whole-study findings and limits: Common viral pathogens (according to a later analysis) appeared linked to several of the most significant clusters. The classifier reportedly diagnosed cytomegalovirus status with high sensitivity and specificity.

Per germline, CDR1 MDHEN and CDR2 SYDVKM. The CDR3 totals 12 residues. This clone was seen a few times. Its antigen is as yet unknown. The germline gene is not matched at one end of the junction; a read error may be the cause. PCR amplification relied on 60 Vbeta primers (plus 13 Jbeta primers). Libraries were prepared by immunoSEQ multiplex PCR; TCRdb keeps only in-frame clonotypes and omits some of them. The sample shows about 120,000 clones, 9% to 10% of them seen only once. The gene calls are TRBV28 and TRBJ1-2; D is uncertain. Sample: PBMCs. The source is a young man in good health and CMV-seronegative. CDR3 DNA: TGTGCCAGCAGGGCCAGGAACTCTGGCTACACCTTC. It codes for CASRARNSGYTF.